This TCR beta chain came from a study of T cell repertoires in cytomegalovirus infection. Study-level background: Public TCR beta signatures marked donors with CMV infection and the matching HLA. General study results and limits: Identification of carriers of CMV plus the relevant HLA was achieved through cumulative public TCR beta family frequency. The response measured ex vivo was dominated by TCR beta clonotypes (HLA-C-restricted and CMV-specific).

Germline-derived CDR1 and CDR2 are SGHAT and FQNNGV. Trimming stripped 5 bases from V and 0 bases from J, with 17 bases between. The CDR3 extends over 17 amino acids. Details on this clonotype: Antigen unknown.

TCRdb redid the calling of the reads with MiXCR, one entry per CDR3 protein. The data show over 300,000 distinct CDR3 sequences, 15% to 20% seen once. The chain couples TRBV11-2 to TRBJ1-3, with D uncertain. Sequencing was carried out using PBMCs. This sequence was found in a human donor in good health (CMV status not recorded). Some clones in this sample may be carry-over from other donors' samples. In nucleotides, the CDR3 is TGTGCCAGCAGCCCCCCCCCGGAAGTTATCTCTGGAAACACCATATATTTT. Translating it yields CASSPPPEVISGNTIYF. Based on the CDR3 plus reference TRBV11-2 and TRBJ1-3, the full variable domain is EAGVAQSPRYKIIEKRQSVAFWCNPISGHATLYWYQQILGQGPKLLIQFQNNGVVDDSQLPKDRFSAERLKGVDSTLKIQPAKLEDSAVYLCASSPPPEVISGNTIYFGEGSWLTVV.